This T cell receptor beta chain was recovered during a study of cytomegalovirus exposure and HLA in healthy donors. Overall study findings and caveats: Investigators reported 150 to 200 TCR beta chains as tied to cytomegalovirus. Later analysis associated a missense DCLRE1C variant with TCR beta V- and J-gene trimming.

PCR used 60 Vbeta primers and 13 Jbeta primers. The table came from immunoSEQ multiplex PCR; TCRdb's copy has only in-frame clones and leaves some out. Among about 160,000 clones listed, roughly three quarters were seen once. J was trimmed by 7 bases and V by 1 base; bases with no gene match: 10. The V gene's germline CDR1 is KGHSH and CDR2 LQKENI. The CDR3 loop spans 17 amino acids. As concerns this clone: What it recognizes is unknown.

This TCR was sampled from a man younger than 35 in good health and CMV-seropositive. The V call is TRBV18, the J call TRBJ2-1; 10 bases align to TRBD2. The material sequenced was PBMCs. The CDR3, as DNA: TGTGCCAGCTCACCACGGCTAGCGGGAGTGAATGGGAATGAGCAGTTCTTC. It yields the protein CASSPRLAGVNGNEQFF.